The next 20 T cell receptor beta chains were all read from a single sample in a study of tissue T cells after allogeneic stem cell transplantation. Time point defined: mouse harvest day 14 after allogeneic transplant. Each mouse received 10^7 T-cell-depleted marrow cells plus 10^6 splenic CD5+ T cells by tail vein. TCRdb's copy holds only in-frame clones and misses some; the assay was immunoSEQ multiplex PCR. The sample has about 1,700 clones; roughly 50% are singletons. The sequenced material came from gut tissue. These receptors were obtained from a female BALB/c mouse given C57BL/6 T cells with graft-versus-host disease after an allogeneic hematopoietic cell transplant.

To note about this clone: Gene labels here are mouse ones. The CDR3 reads CASSLVWGVYEQYF. CDR3 DNA (partial): TGTGCCAGCAGTCTGGTCTGGGGGGTCTATGAACAGTAC. V gene TRBV26 combines with J gene TRBJ2-7; TRBD2 aligns across 8 bases. The missing CDR3 end, 1 residue past where the read stops, is filled in from the germline J gene. The CDR3 has 14 residues. V lost 2 bases to trimming and J lost 3 bases; unmatched junction nucleotides: 3. CDR1 is KGHPV, CDR2 FQNQEV, per germline (reference sequence).

This clone has more than one count but fewer than ten. The genes are named according to mouse. The read is 1 residue too short to cover the CDR3 end, so that end is filled in from the germline J gene. The chain carries TRBV3 and TRBJ2-7; 9 bases are shared with TRBD2. CDR3 size: 14 residues. The germline gives CDR1 SNHLY, CDR2 FYNGKV (reference sequence). V lost 1 base and J lost 4; bases outside the gene matches: 2. CDR3 DNA (partial): TGTGCCAGCAGCTTAGGCTGGGGGGGGTATGAACAGTAC. Its translation: CASSLGWGGYEQY. The full CDR3 protein reads CASSLGWGGYEQYF.

As to this clone: Gene names denote mouse genes. The read gets to within 1 residue of the CDR3 end, and the germline J gene fills in the rest. V usage is TRBV16 and J usage is TRBJ2-7, with unresolved D. Deletions cut 0 bases from V and 2 bases from J, with 5 bases between. The CDR3 length is 13 residues. Germline CDR1 reads SGHSA; CDR2 reads FRNQAP. The sequenced part of the CDR3 DNA is TGTGCAAGCAGCTTAGATGGACCCTATGAACAGTAC. Its protein is CASSLDGPYEQY. The whole CDR3 region reads CASSLDGPYEQYF.

As regards this clone: The genes are named according to mouse. The sequenced fragment ends 1 residue before the CDR3 boundary, so the rest is inferred from the germline J gene. This chain connects TRBV14 to TRBJ2-5; D is perhaps TRBD2 (6 bases). Germline values: CDR1 SGHDT, CDR2 FRDEAV. CDR3 length: 14 amino acids. Trimming removed 1 base at V and 4 bases at J, with 10 bases between. CDR3 in amino acids: CASSFVWGEDTQYF. CDR3 DNA, as far as it was read: TGTGCCAGCAGTTTCGTCTGGGGCGAAGACACCCAGTAC.

A word on this clone: All gene names here are mouse names. The observed sequence ends 1 residue before the CDR3 terminus, with the missing tail filled in from the germline J gene. The chain joins TRBV4 to TRBJ2-4; D perhaps matches TRBD1 (6 bases). V was cut by 3 bases and J by 7 bases, with 8 bases left in between. CDR1 is LGHDT, CDR2 YNNKQL, per germline (reference sequence). This CDR3 comprises 12 residues. Partial CDR3 DNA: TGTGCCAGCAGCTATCAGGGGTACACCTTGTAC. Its translation: CASSYQGYTLY. The full-length CDR3 reads as CASSYQGYTLYF.

This clone is labeled as large. Genes here carry mouse names. Coverage ceases 1 residue before the CDR3 finishes, and the germline J gene fills in the end. The chain combines TRBV26 with TRBJ2-1, with unresolved D. Germline V gene lookup returns CDR1 KGHPV and CDR2 FQNQEV (reference sequence). The germline V and J ends were trimmed by 4 bases and 3 bases, with 4 bases remaining between them. The CDR3 length is 12 residues. CDR3 amino acids: CASSPPYAEQFF. The DNA read from the CDR3 is TGTGCCAGCAGTCCTCCCTATGCTGAGCAGTTC.

For this clone: Germline and genes here are mouse. The read falls 1 residue short of the CDR3 end, and the missing part is taken from the germline J gene. The chain is built from TRBV13-1 and TRBJ2-2; unclear D gene. V lost 3 bases, J lost 5 bases, and 5 bases lay in between. The germline gives CDR1 NSHNY, CDR2 SYGAGN. The length of the CDR3 is 12 residues. The CDR3 DNA, read in part, is TGTGCCAGCAGTGGGAGGACCGGGCAGCTCTAC. It specifies CASSGRTGQLY. The full CDR3 sequence reads CASSGRTGQLYF.

Of note for this clone: Genes here carry mouse names. The sequenced fragment ends 1 residue before the CDR3 boundary, so the rest is inferred from the germline J gene. The rearrangement links TRBV13-2 to TRBJ2-2; 9 bases agree with TRBD2. Germline CDR1 is NNHNN and CDR2 is SYGAGS (reference sequence). V shed 0 bases, J shed 2 bases, and the junction held 5 bases outside the gene matches. This CDR3 comprises 17 residues. CDR3 DNA, as far as it was read: TGTGCCAGCGGTGATGTTTGGGGGGGCCGGAACACCGGGCAGCTCTAC. Encoded protein: CASGDVWGGRNTGQLY. In full, the CDR3 is CASGDVWGGRNTGQLYF.

This clone appeared a few times. Any gene name here is a mouse gene name. The CDR3 DNA, read in part, is TGCACCTGCAGTGCAGAAAGGGAAACGCTGTAT. Translation: CTCSAERETLY. The whole CDR3 is CTCSAERETLYF. The V gene is TRBV1, the J gene TRBJ2-3, with no clear D. The CDR3 is cut off 1 residue early in the read; its end comes from the germline J gene. The V gene's germline CDR1 is NSQYPW and CDR2 LRSPGD (reference sequence). V was pared by 0 bases and J by 6 bases, with 4 bases between. The CDR3 has 12 residues.

About this clone: Gene names are mouse gene names. The read is 1 residue too short to cover the CDR3 end, so that end is filled in from the germline J gene. The genes are TRBV26 and TRBJ2-7; D is possibly TRBD1 (6 bases). Between the trimmed V and J ends, which lost 4 bases and 6 bases, there was a span of 7 bases. CDR3 length: 11 residues. Germline V gene lookup returns CDR1 KGHPV and CDR2 FQNQEV (reference sequence). The sequenced CDR3 bases are TGTGCCAGCAGTCGGGACATTGAACAGTAC. It yields the protein CASSRDIEQY. The CDR3 in its entirety is CASSRDIEQYF.

As for this clone: Only one base separates this from a far larger clonotype, so it likely reflects a read error. Genes and germline are mouse. The read ends 1 residue early relative to the CDR3; the germline J gene fills the gap. V usage is TRBV4 and J usage is TRBJ2-3, with 10 positions matching TRBD2. This CDR3 spans 16 amino acids. The V gene's germline CDR1 is LGHDT and CDR2 YNNKQL (reference sequence). CDR3 DNA, as far as it was read: TGTGCCAGCAGCTTCGGACTGGGGGCTAGTGCAGAACCGCTGTAT. It codes for CASSFGLGASAEPLY. In full, the CDR3 is CASSFGLGASAEPLYF.

A note on this clone: Gene and germline names: mouse. The sequenced fragment ends 1 residue before the CDR3 boundary, so the rest is inferred from the germline J gene. The chain recombines TRBV5 with TRBJ1-4, with 8 bases that match TRBD1. Germline trimming cut 1 base from V and 6 bases from J; bases unmatched to any gene: 1. Looked up from germline, CDR1 is LGHNA and CDR2 is YNLKQL (reference sequence). The CDR3 consists of 14 residues. The sequenced CDR3 bases are TGTGCCAGCAGCCAAGCCAGGGGGCACGAAAGATTATTT. It specifies CASSQARGHERLF. The CDR3 in its entirety is CASSQARGHERLFF.

About this clone: Germline and genes here are mouse. The CDR3 goes on 1 residue after the read ends, and that part is filled in from the germline J gene. This sequence joins TRBV15 and TRBJ2-7, with unresolved D. This CDR3 comprises 12 residues. Germline CDR1 reads SGHND; CDR2 reads FRSKSL. Trimming stripped 6 bases from V and 0 bases from J, with 6 bases between. CDR3 DNA (partial): TGTGCCAGCAGGACCTCCTCCTATGAACAGTAC. It codes for CASRTSSYEQY. The complete CDR3 sequence is CASRTSSYEQYF.

With respect to this clone: The germline and genes are mouse ones. From the germline J gene comes the end of the CDR3, since the read stops 1 residue before it. The V and J genes are TRBV15 and TRBJ1-1; D not certain. The V end was cut by 1 base, the J end by 2 bases, with 5 bases between. This CDR3 contains 13 residues. The germline CDR1 and CDR2 sequences are SGHND and FRSKSL. The CDR3 spells CASSLDSNTEVFF. The covered CDR3 bases are TGTGCCAGCAGTTTAGACAGCAACACAGAAGTCTTC.

By sample fraction, this clone is large. Gene names refer to mouse genes. With the read ending 1 residue before the CDR3 end, the germline J gene is used to fill in that end. The V and J genes are TRBV19 and TRBJ1-3; tentatively, D is TRBD1 (6 bases). Germline V gene lookup returns CDR1 FNHDT and CDR2 SITEND (reference sequence). The germline V and J ends were trimmed by 2 bases and 4 bases, with 10 bases remaining between them. The CDR3 covers 14 residues. The CDR3 loop reads CASSIHRAGNTLYF. The DNA read from the CDR3 is TGTGCCAGCAGTATTCACAGGGCAGGAAATACGCTCTAT. Variable domain in full (rest from reference TRBV19 and TRBJ1-3): GGIITQTPKFLIGQEGQKLTLKCQQNFNHDTMYWYRQDSGKGLRLIYYSITENDLQKGDLSEGYDASREKKSSFSLTVTSAQKNEMAVFLCASSIHRAGNTLYFGEGSRLIVV.

In this sample, this clone turned up a few times. Gene names and germline match the mouse. The read ends 1 residue shy of where the CDR3 ends; the end is completed using the germline J gene. V gene TRBV3 combines with J gene TRBJ2-2, with D tentatively TRBD1 (5 bases). Germline loops: CDR1 SNHLY, CDR2 FYNGKV (reference sequence). The V and J ends lost 5 bases and 1 base respectively, with 8 bases between them. This CDR3 region has 14 residues. The CDR3 sequence is CASSRTKNTGQLYF. The sequenced part of the CDR3 DNA is TGTGCCAGCAGCCGGACAAAAAACACCGGGCAGCTCTAC.

Details on this clone: Mouse names are used for the genes. The DNA ends 1 residue before the CDR3 does, and the rest of the CDR3 is filled in from the germline J gene. The chain couples TRBV13-2 to TRBJ2-7, with D possibly being TRBD1 (5 bases). Germline V gene sequence: CDR1 NNHNN, CDR2 SYGAGS (reference sequence). The CDR3 runs 11 residues. Trimming left V 9 bases short and J 4 bases short, with 11 bases between. The part of the CDR3 DNA that was read is TGTGCCACAGAAGGGGTTTATGAACAGTAC. Translation: CATEGVYEQY. The full CDR3 protein reads CATEGVYEQYF.

In this sample, this clone turned up a few times. Any gene name here is a mouse gene name. The sequenced fragment ends 1 residue before the CDR3 boundary, so the rest is inferred from the germline J gene. This chain links TRBV29 with TRBJ2-1; no clear D gene. In germline, CDR1 is MSHET, CDR2 SYDVDS. The CDR3 extends over 8 amino acids. V was cut by 8 bases and J by 9 bases, with 2 bases left in between. The CDR3 DNA, read in part, is TGTGCTAGCGTTGAGCAGTTC. Its protein is CASVEQF. The CDR3 in full is CASVEQFF.

Points on this clone: Mouse gene names and germline throughout. The read ends 1 residue before the CDR3 terminus; that terminus is restored from the germline J gene. The chain joins TRBV15 to TRBJ2-2, with 9 bases identical to TRBD2. The CDR3 length is 15 residues. J gave up 0 bases and V 5 bases, and 1 base lay outside the gene matches. The germline gives CDR1 SGHND, CDR2 FRSKSL. The CDR3 region is CASSRDWANTGQLYF. The covered CDR3 bases are TGTGCCAGCAGTCGGGACTGGGCAAACACCGGGCAGCTCTAC.

On this clone: Mouse gene names and germline throughout. Read sequence stops 1 residue before the CDR3 end, and the germline J gene provides the missing end. The chain combines TRBV31 with TRBJ2-1; TRBD2 agrees at 9 bases. Germline loops: CDR1 GKSSPN, CDR2 SITVG. Unmatched junction bases numbered 4, after V lost 0 bases and J lost 1 base. The CDR3 sequence is 16 residues long. The DNA read from the CDR3 is TGTGCCTGGAGTCTAGGCTGGGGGGGGAACTATGCTGAGCAGTTC. Translating gives CAWSLGWGGNYAEQF. The CDR3 as a whole reads CAWSLGWGGNYAEQFF. Using reference TRBV31 and TRBJ2-1 for the parts outside the CDR3, the full variable domain is AQTIHQWPVAEIKAVGSPLSLGCTIKGKSSPNLYWYWQATGGTLQQLFYSITVGQVESVVQLNLSASRPKDDQFILSTEKLLLSHSGFYLCAWSLGWGGNYAEQFFGPGTRLTVL.